This TCR beta chain was profiled in a study of CD8 T cells in Susac syndrome. Study information: Fewer than ten of the sequenced Susac syndrome patients were in remission, and more than 5 had active disease. Study-wide findings and caveats: Clonal expansion was missing from Susac syndrome CD4+ T cell repertoires.

The RNA input was about 0.5 to 1 ug, and it was reverse transcribed with random hexamers. Each CDR3 protein is one row after TCRdb ran MiXCR on the immunoSEQ multiplex PCR reads. The table includes around 130,000 distinct CDR3 sequences, 95% to 96% detected once. V lost 6 bases, J lost 7 bases, and 8 bases stayed unmatched. In germline, CDR1 is SQVTM, CDR2 ANQGSEA. This CDR3 spans 12 amino acids. Turning to this clonotype: Its target is unknown.

TEMRA cells were FACS-enriched, with CD8+ and CD4+ T cells isolated negatively. The gene calls are TRBV29-1 and TRBJ2-7, with 8 bases aligning to TRBD1. The TCR originated in a human donor with Susac syndrome. The sequenced sample was CD4+ T cells from PBMCs. CDR3 in amino acids: CSVRQGLGEQYF. DNA for the CDR3: TGCAGCGTACGACAGGGGTTGGGAGAGCAGTACTTC.